Shown below are 32 T cell receptor beta chains from a single sample sequenced in a study of shared clonotypes between healthy human individuals. Measured with immunoSEQ multiplex PCR; TCRdb has only the in-frame clones, and not every one. The sample holds some 2.1 million clones, 85% to 95% seen once. Sequences were obtained from naive CD4+ T cells sorted from blood. As to subset: CD45RA+ positively selected. All receptors derive from a man aged 18 to 29 in good health.

This clone was detected only once. The V call is TRBV2, the J call TRBJ2-3; D is undetermined. The CDR3 length is 12 residues. V lost 6 bases to trimming and J lost 6 bases, with 10 bases between them. Per germline, CDR1 SNHLY and CDR2 FYNNEI. CDR3 bases: TGTGCCAGCAGGGATGACTGGGATACGCAGTATTTT. It yields the protein CASRDDWDTQYF.

The chain has TRBV5-1 and TRBJ2-6; D not certain. The germline CDR1 and CDR2 sequences are SGHRS and YFSETQ. This CDR3 has 15 amino acids. The ends were cut back, 3 bases at V and 0 bases at J, with 7 bases in the middle. The CDR3 sequence is CASSYWASGANVLTF. The DNA of the CDR3 is TGCGCCAGCAGCTACTGGGCCTCTGGGGCCAACGTCCTGACTTTC.

The V call is TRBV4-2, the J call TRBJ2-6, with a weak D call TRBD1 (6 bases). Germline CDR1 is LGHNA and CDR2 is YNFKEQ. V was shortened by 2 bases and J by 3 bases, with 11 bases between the two germline ends. The CDR3 contains 16 residues. The CDR3 here is CASSQKQGGGANVLTF. CDR3 sequence (DNA): TGTGCCAGCAGCCAAAAACAGGGCGGTGGGGCCAACGTCCTGACTTTC.

The chain joins TRBV19 to TRBJ1-6; a possible D gene is TRBD1 (5 bases). The V and J ends lost 4 bases and 0 bases respectively, with 13 bases between them. This CDR3 region has 17 residues. Germline lookup yields CDR1 LNHDA and CDR2 SQIVND (reference sequence). CDR3 DNA sequence: TGTGCCAGTAGTACAATAGGGGAAGGCTCCTATAATTCACCCCTCCACTTT. The encoded protein is CASSTIGEGSYNSPLHF.

V usage is TRBV6-5 and J usage is TRBJ2-3; a possible D gene is TRBD1 (6 bases). Between the trimmed V and J ends, which lost 5 bases and 4 bases, there was a span of 16 bases. Germline assignment: CDR1 MNHEY and CDR2 SVGAGI. The CDR3 is made up of 15 amino acids. The CDR3 DNA reads as TGTGCCAGCAGTCTTACTTGGGGGCGGGCAGATACGCAGTATTTT. It codes for CASSLTWGRADTQYF.

The chain uses TRBV10-3 and TRBJ2-3; no clear D. V was shortened by 10 bases and J by 4 bases, with 18 bases between the two germline ends. CDR1 and CDR2 (germline): ENHRY, SYGVKD. CDR3 length: 14 residues. DNA for the CDR3: TGTGCCACGAAAACAAATGTCGTGGCAGATACGCAGTATTTT. It yields the protein CATKTNVVADTQYF.

The V gene is TRBV7-6, the J gene TRBJ2-2; the D is unclear. Germline CDR1 is SGHVS and CDR2 is FNYEAQ. Trimming shortened V by 2 bases and J by 7 bases, and 8 bases separated the two germline ends. The CDR3 extends over 13 amino acids. The CDR3 nucleotides read TGTGCCAGCAGCTTAAGGATTAGCGGGGAGCTGTTTTTT. It translates to CASSLRISGELFF. Filled out from reference TRBV7-6 and TRBJ2-2, the complete variable domain reads GAGVSQSPRYKVTKRGQDVALRCDPISGHVSLYWYRQALGQGPEFLTYFNYEAQQDKSGLPNDRFSAERPEGSISTLTIQRTEQRDSAMYRCASSLRISGELFFGEGSRLTVL.

The chain has TRBV5-1 and TRBJ2-2; the match to TRBD2 covers 11 bases. Trimming removed 6 bases from V and 4 bases from J; junction bases left unmatched: 14. This CDR3 has 18 amino acids. Germline lookup yields CDR1 SGHRS and CDR2 YFSETQ. CDR3 sequence: CASTHRLAGILTTGELFF. CDR3 bases: TGCGCCAGCACCCATCGACTAGCGGGAATACTTACCACCGGGGAGCTGTTTTTT.

V and J are TRBV4-1 and TRBJ2-7, with 7 bases identical to TRBD1. The junction had 9 bases not matched to a gene; V was cut back by 0 bases and J by 4 bases. Germline V CDR1 and CDR2: MGHRA, YSYEKL. CDR3 length: 16 amino acids. The CDR3 loop is CASSQDRTGVAYEQYF. CDR3 DNA sequence: TGCGCCAGCAGCCAAGATCGCACAGGGGTTGCGTACGAGCAGTACTTC.

The count of this clone is one. Within the sample, other DNA sequences also encode this same CDR3. V and J are TRBV28 and TRBJ2-6; D is uncertain. Trimming removed 3 bases from V and 3 bases from J, with 3 bases in between. The CDR3 totals 13 residues. Germline-derived CDR1 and CDR2 are MDHEN and SYDVKM. CDR3 DNA sequence: TGTGCCAGCAGTTTTGGTGGGGCCAACGTCCTGACTTTC. Protein product: CASSFGGANVLTF.

The chain recombines TRBV5-6 with TRBJ1-2, with D unclear. V lost 5 bases and J 2 bases, leaving 16 bases between the germline ends. The CDR3 has 15 amino acids. Germline V gene sequence: CDR1 SGHDT, CDR2 YYEEEE. CDR3 in amino acids: CASSSYEEANYGYTF. The CDR3 DNA reads TGTGCCAGCAGTTCGTACGAGGAGGCGAACTATGGCTACACCTTC.

The rearrangement uses TRBV29-1 and TRBJ2-5; a weak D match, TRBD2 (5 bases). This CDR3 contains 16 residues. Trimming took 1 base from V and 2 from J, leaving 17 bases between them. Looked up from germline, CDR1 is SQVTM and CDR2 is ANQGSEA. CDR3 coding DNA: TGCAGCGTTGAAGGAGGGAGAACACCCATTCAAGAGACCCAGTACTTC. As protein: CSVEGGRTPIQETQYF.

This rearrangement joins TRBV6-6 to TRBJ2-2, with D unclear. The germline V gene has CDR1 MNHNY and CDR2 SVGAGI (reference sequence). This CDR3 region has 13 residues. Trimming stripped 4 bases from V and 1 base from J, with 4 bases between. For the CDR3, the DNA is TGTGCCAGCAGTTCCGGGAACACCGGGGAGCTGTTTTTT. Translating it yields CASSSGNTGELFF.

This chain links TRBV2 with TRBJ2-5; 11 positions match TRBD2. Germline loops: CDR1 SNHLY, CDR2 FYNNEI. Unmatched junction bases numbered 2, after V lost 3 bases and J lost 2 bases. The CDR3 has 15 amino acids. CDR3 in DNA: TGTGCCAGCAGTGATATAGCGGGAGGGCAAGAGACCCAGTACTTC. Amino acid sequence: CASSDIAGGQETQYF.

V and J are TRBV4-1 and TRBJ2-1; 8 nucleotides align to TRBD2. The CDR3 consists of 21 residues. Germline loops: CDR1 MGHRA, CDR2 YSYEKL. J gave up 2 bases and V 1 base, and 19 bases lay outside the gene matches. CDR3 sequence reads: CASSQGPTSSGRLPTYNEQFF. The CDR3 bases are TGCGCCAGCAGCCAAGGGCCGACAAGCAGCGGGAGACTACCGACCTACAATGAGCAGTTCTTC.

About this clone itself: Different DNA sequences within this sample yield the same CDR3. The rearrangement links TRBV5-1 to TRBJ2-7; 8 bases fit TRBD1. V was clipped by 4 bases and J by 3 bases; unmatched bases: 6. In germline, CDR1 is SGHRS, CDR2 YFSETQ. The CDR3 sequence is 14 residues long. Here the CDR3 DNA reads TGCGCCAGCAGCCCGACAGGGGATCGCTACGAGCAGTACTTC. It yields the protein CASSPTGDRYEQYF. The variable domain in full, completed from reference TRBV5-1 and TRBJ2-7, reads KAGVTQTPRYLIKTRGQQVTLSCSPISGHRSVSWYQQTPGQGLQFLFEYFSETQRNKGNFPGRFSGRQFSNSRSEMNVSTLELGDSALYLCASSPTGDRYEQYFGPGTRLTVT.

The sample holds one count of this clone. J is TRBJ2-5 and V is TRBV19; the D is unclear. CDR1 and CDR2 from the germline V gene are LNHDA and SQIVND (reference sequence). CDR3 size: 11 residues. The V gene lost 0 bases and the J gene lost 5 bases, with 1 base spanning the gap. CDR3 coding DNA: TGTGCCAGTAGTATAGATGAGACCCAGTACTTC. Protein: CASSIDETQYF.

Concerning this clone: Other DNA sequences from this sample encode an identical CDR3 as well. The J gene is TRBJ1-1, the V gene TRBV7-9, with D hard to call. V lost 2 bases and J 4 bases, leaving 5 bases between the germline ends. The germline gives CDR1 SEHNR, CDR2 FQNEAQ (reference sequence). The CDR3 is 12 amino acids. CDR3 bases: TGTGCCAGCAGCTTACTTGGCACTGAAGCTTTCTTT. Encoded protein: CASSLLGTEAFF.

The CDR3 bases are TGTGCCAGCAAGCCCGCCTGGGGAGATACGCAGTATTTT. Translation: CASKPAWGDTQYF. The V and J genes are TRBV11-2 and TRBJ2-3; unclear D gene. There are 13 residues in the CDR3. Germline loops: CDR1 SGHAT, CDR2 FQNNGV. V was trimmed by 7 bases and J by 5 bases, leaving 13 bases between them.

This clone is a singleton in its sample. This chain joins TRBV27 and TRBJ2-3, with D unresolved. This CDR3 is built from 15 residues. In germline, CDR1 is MNHEY, CDR2 SMNVEV (reference sequence). Trimming removed 0 bases from V and 1 base from J, with 8 bases in between. The CDR3, as DNA: TGTGCCAGCAGTTTATCGGTATTTGGCACAGATACGCAGTATTTT. It yields the protein CASSLSVFGTDTQYF.

This chain joins TRBV10-2 and TRBJ2-7; 12 bases align to TRBD1. Trimming removed 3 bases from V and 2 bases from J; junction bases left unmatched: 11. The CDR3 spans 18 residues. CDR1 and CDR2 (germline): WSHSY, SAAADI. The chain's CDR3 is CASSDSLGTGGHPYEQYF. The CDR3 DNA reads as TGCGCCAGCAGTGACTCGTTAGGGACAGGGGGCCATCCCTACGAGCAGTACTTC.

This clone came up once. Different DNA sequences within this sample yield the same CDR3. The chain combines TRBV7-2 with TRBJ2-7, with D unclear. The CDR3 is made up of 14 amino acids. The V and J ends lost 5 bases and 3 bases respectively, with 14 bases between them. Per germline, CDR1 SGHTA and CDR2 FQGNSA. The CDR3 DNA sequence: TGTGCCAGCAGCCCCCGTCAAGGCCTCTACGAGCAGTACTTC. It is translated as CASSPRQGLYEQYF.

The rearrangement links TRBV9 to TRBJ2-1, with TRBD2 matching 10 bases. The CDR3 totals 17 residues. Germline CDR1 reads SGDLS; CDR2 reads YYNGEE. The junction had 10 bases not matched to a gene; V was cut back by 2 bases and J by 5 bases. In DNA form, the CDR3 reads TGTGCCAGCAGCGTTTCCCTAAGCGGGAGGGCCAACAATGAGCAGTTCTTC. Encoded protein: CASSVSLSGRANNEQFF.

The chain is built from TRBV2 and TRBJ1-4, with D possibly being TRBD1 (5 bases). The CDR3 consists of 14 residues. V dropped 9 bases and J dropped 5 bases, with 16 bases sitting between them. Looked up from germline, CDR1 is SNHLY and CDR2 is FYNNEI. In DNA form, the CDR3 reads TGTGCCAGTCGCCCGGGACTGCTAAATGAAAAACTGTTTTTT. As protein: CASRPGLLNEKLFF. The full variable domain, completed using reference TRBV2 and TRBJ1-4, is EPEVTQTPSHQVTQMGQEVILRCVPISNHLYFYWYRQILGQKVEFLVSFYNNEISEKSEIFDDQFSVERPDGSNFTLKIRSTKLEDSAMYFCASRPGLLNEKLFFGSGTQLSVL.

Turning to this clone: The sample contains more than one DNA sequence encoding this CDR3. This rearrangement joins TRBV6-5 to TRBJ2-5; possibly TRBD1 for D (6 bases). The CDR3 is 14 residues long. The V gene lost 2 bases and the J gene lost 1 base, with 8 bases spanning the gap. Looked up from germline, CDR1 is MNHEY and CDR2 is SVGAGI. The CDR3 sequence: CASSYGTRQETQYF. The CDR3 DNA follows: TGTGCCAGCAGTTACGGGACACGCCAAGAGACCCAGTACTTC.

This chain connects TRBV11-2 to TRBJ2-2, with TRBD1 matching over 9 bases. The CDR3 runs to 15 residues. Germline V CDR1 and CDR2: SGHAT, FQNNGV. The J segment lost 5 bases and the V segment lost 4 bases, leaving 5 bases of the junction unmatched. The CDR3 DNA reads TGTGCCAGCAGCTCGGACAGGGGTCTTACCGGGGAGCTGTTTTTT. Translating gives CASSSDRGLTGELFF.

The chain is built from TRBV13 and TRBJ2-2; 12 positions match TRBD1. The CDR3 runs to 15 residues. Trimming took 6 bases from V and 5 from J; bases not matched to a gene: 4. Germline V gene lookup returns CDR1 PRHDT and CDR2 FYEKMQ (reference sequence). The CDR3 coding sequence is TGTGCCAGCAGTCGGGACAGGGGGCTTACCGGGGAGCTGTTTTTT. Protein product: CASSRDRGLTGELFF.

This chain uses TRBV27 with TRBJ1-3; 7 bases match TRBD1. The CDR3 contains 14 residues. Germline trimming cut 5 bases from V and 0 bases from J; bases unmatched to any gene: 1. Germline CDR1 is MNHEY and CDR2 is SMNVEV (reference sequence). The CDR3: CASSGTDSGNTIYF. The CDR3, as DNA: TGTGCCAGCAGTGGGACAGACTCTGGAAACACCATATATTTT.

This chain connects TRBV7-2 to TRBJ2-7; 7 bases agree with TRBD2. V was pared by 5 bases and J by 0 bases, with 16 bases of the junction left unmatched. This CDR3 has 18 amino acids. Germline V gene lookup returns CDR1 SGHTA and CDR2 FQGNSA. The CDR3 reads CASSLEGGRPLHSYEQYF. The CDR3 DNA follows: TGTGCCAGCAGCCTAGAGGGAGGGAGGCCACTACACTCCTACGAGCAGTACTTC.

The rearrangement joins TRBV29-1 to TRBJ2-3, with D possibly matching TRBD2 (6 bases). Germline V lookup: CDR1 SQVTM, CDR2 ANQGSEA. Trimming removed 1 base at V and 1 base at J, with 9 bases between. The CDR3 totals 14 residues. The CDR3 loop is CSVEVGGGTDTQYF. CDR3 sequence (DNA): TGCAGCGTTGAAGTTGGCGGGGGCACAGATACGCAGTATTTT.

This clone was seen only once. The chain joins TRBV9 to TRBJ2-5, with D possibly matching TRBD1 (5 bases). The CDR3 has 13 amino acids. Trimming stripped 8 bases from V and 1 base from J, with 12 bases between. Germline-derived CDR1 and CDR2 are SGDLS and YYNGEE. The CDR3 region is CARTQGFQETQYF. CDR3 DNA sequence: TGTGCCAGAACGCAGGGTTTCCAAGAGACCCAGTACTTC.

J is TRBJ2-3 and V is TRBV7-2, with D hard to call. The CDR3 has 14 amino acids. The ends were cut back, 3 bases at V and 1 base at J, with 8 bases in the middle. Germline V gives CDR1 SGHTA, CDR2 FQGNSA. This CDR3 is CASSFGRGTDTQYF. CDR3 nucleotides: TGTGCCAGCAGCTTCGGGCGCGGCACAGATACGCAGTATTTT.